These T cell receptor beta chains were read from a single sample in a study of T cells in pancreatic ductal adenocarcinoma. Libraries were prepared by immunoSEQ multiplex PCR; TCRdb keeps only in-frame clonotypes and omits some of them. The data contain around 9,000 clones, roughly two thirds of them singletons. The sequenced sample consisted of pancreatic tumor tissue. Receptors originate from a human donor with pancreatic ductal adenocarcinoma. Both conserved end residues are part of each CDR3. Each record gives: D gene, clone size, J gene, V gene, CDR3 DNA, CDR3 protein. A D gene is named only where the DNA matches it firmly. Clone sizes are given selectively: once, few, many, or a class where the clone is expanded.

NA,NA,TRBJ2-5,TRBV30,TGTGCCTCCCAACCTGGGAAGGGGGGATCGGAGACCCAGTACTTC,CASQPGKGGSETQYF
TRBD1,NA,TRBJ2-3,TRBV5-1,TGCGCCAGCAGCCGACAGGGGCTGCAAGATACGCAGTATTTT,CASSRQGLQDTQYF
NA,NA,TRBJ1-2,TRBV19,TGTGCCAGTAGTATGGTAGGGCTTGGTGGCTACACCTTC,CASSMVGLGGYTF
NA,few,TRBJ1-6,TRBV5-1,TGCGCCAGCAGCTTATCAGGGAAGCGTTCACCCCTCCACTTT,CASSLSGKRSPLHF
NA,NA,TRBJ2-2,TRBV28,TGTGCCAGCACCGGGACGTTACTTCGCGGGGAGCTGTTTTTT,CASTGTLLRGELFF
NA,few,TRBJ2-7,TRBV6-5,TGTGCCAGCAGCCAAGGTTCGGACGGAAACTACGAGCAGTACTTC,CASSQGSDGNYEQYF
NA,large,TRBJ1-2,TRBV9,TGTGCCAGCAGCGTAGACGCGTATGGCTACACCTTC,CASSVDAYGYTF
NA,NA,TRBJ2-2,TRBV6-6,TGTGCCAGTAAGGAGGGCGGGGAGCTGTTTTTT,CASKEGGELFF
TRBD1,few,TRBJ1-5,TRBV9,TGTGCCAGCAGCGGCCCGGGACAGGGCAATCAGCCCCAGCATTTT,CASSGPGQGNQPQHF
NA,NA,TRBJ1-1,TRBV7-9,TGTGCCAGCAGCCCCCCCGGCACTGAAGCTTTCTTT,CASSPPGTEAFF
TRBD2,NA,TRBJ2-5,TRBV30,TGTGCCTGTTCCCCCGCGGGGGGAGAGACCCAGTACTTC,CACSPAGGETQYF
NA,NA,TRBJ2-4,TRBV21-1,TGTGCCAGCATGTCCTACAGGCCGAGAAGGGTGGTAGCCAAAAACATTCAGTACTTC,CASMSYRPRRVVAKNIQYF
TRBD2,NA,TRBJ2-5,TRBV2,TGTGCCAGCAGCCTCAGCGGACTAGACCAAGAGACCCAGTACTTC,CASSLSGLDQETQYF
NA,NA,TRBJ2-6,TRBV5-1,TGCGCCAGCAGCTCCGCGGGCTCTGGGGCCAACGTCCTGACTTTC,CASSSAGSGANVLTF
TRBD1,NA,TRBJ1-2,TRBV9,TGTGCCAGCAGCTTCGGGACAGGGGGCTCTGGCTACACCTTC,CASSFGTGGSGYTF
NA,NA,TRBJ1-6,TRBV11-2,TGTGCCAGCCATCCACAGGTTCCTGAGCAAAACGTCACCCTCCACTTT,CASHPQVPEQNVTLHF
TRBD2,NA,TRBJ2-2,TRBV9,TGTGCCAGCAGCGAGGGACTAGCGGGAGGGTTGCTTACCGGGGAGCTGTTTTTT,CASSEGLAGGLLTGELFF
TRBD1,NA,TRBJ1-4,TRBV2,TGTGCCAGTCGGCCAGGGGGTACTAATGAAAAACTGTTTTTT,CASRPGGTNEKLFF
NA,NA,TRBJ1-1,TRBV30,TGTGCCTGGAGTGAACGGTCGCCGAACACTGAAGCTTTCTTT,CAWSERSPNTEAFF
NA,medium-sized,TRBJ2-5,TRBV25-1,TGTGCCAGCAGTGAACAAGAGACCCAGTACTTC,CASSEQETQYF
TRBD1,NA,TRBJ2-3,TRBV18,TGTGCCAGCTCACCATGGGCAGGGGGCTTTGCAGATACGCAGTATTTT,CASSPWAGGFADTQYF
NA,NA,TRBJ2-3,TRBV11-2,TGTGCCAGCAGCCCCAGGGGTGGAGATACGCAGTATTTT,CASSPRGGDTQYF
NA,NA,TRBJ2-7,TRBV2,TGTGCCAGCAGTGAGGGGGAGGTTTGGGAGCAGTACTTC,CASSEGEVWEQYF
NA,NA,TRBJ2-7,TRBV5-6,TGTGCCAGCAGCTCGACAGCTACCTACGAGCAGTACTTC,CASSSTATYEQYF
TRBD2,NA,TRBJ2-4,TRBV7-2,TGTGCCAGCAGCACAAGCGGGGGGGCAGTCAAAAACATTCAGTACTTC,CASSTSGGAVKNIQYF
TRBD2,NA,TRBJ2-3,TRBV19,TGTGCCAGTAGTATAGCGGGAGGGCACACAGATACGCAGTATTTT,CASSIAGGHTDTQYF
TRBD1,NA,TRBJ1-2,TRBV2,TGTGCCAGCAATCCGGAGCCGGGACAGGGCCTTGGCTACACCTTC,CASNPEPGQGLGYTF
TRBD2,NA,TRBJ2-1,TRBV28,TGTGCCAGCAGCCCGGGACTAGCGGGAGTAGAGCAGTTCTTC,CASSPGLAGVEQFF
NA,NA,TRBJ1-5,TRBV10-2,TGCGCCAGCAGTGAGGGGTGGGATCAGCCCCAGCATTTT,CASSEGWDQPQHF
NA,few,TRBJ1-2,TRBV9,TGTGCCAGCAGCGCAGGACAGCTTAACTATGGCTACACCTTC,CASSAGQLNYGYTF
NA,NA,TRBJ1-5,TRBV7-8,TGTGCCAGCAGCCTATACGAGGGGGGGAGCAATCAGCCCCAGCATTTT,CASSLYEGGSNQPQHF
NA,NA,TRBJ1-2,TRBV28,TGTGCCAGCACCTCAGAGGGTTTATTTGGCTACACCTTC,CASTSEGLFGYTF
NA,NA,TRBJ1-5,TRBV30,TGTGCCTGGAAGAGCGGGGGGAGCAATCAGCCCCAGCATTTT,CAWKSGGSNQPQHF
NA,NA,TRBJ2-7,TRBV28,TGTGCCAGCAGTTTAATGGGCAGGGTGGCCTACGAGCAGTACTTC,CASSLMGRVAYEQYF
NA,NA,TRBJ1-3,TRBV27,TGTGCCAGCAGTAGGGTTGGAAACACCATATATTTT,CASSRVGNTIYF
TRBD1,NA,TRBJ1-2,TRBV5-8,TGTGCCAGCAGCTACTTACCGGGACAGGGGATCGGGCTATACTATGGCTACACCTTC,CASSYLPGQGIGLYYGYTF
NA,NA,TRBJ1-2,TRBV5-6,TGTGCCAGCAGCTTGGGGGGGCGAGGCTACACCTTC,CASSLGGRGYTF
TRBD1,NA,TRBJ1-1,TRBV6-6,TGTGCCAGCAGTTCAGGGGGGGCCACTGAAGCTTTCTTT,CASSSGGATEAFF
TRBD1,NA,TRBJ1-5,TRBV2,TGTGCCAGCAGGCCCGACAGGGACCAGCCCCAGCATTTT,CASRPDRDQPQHF
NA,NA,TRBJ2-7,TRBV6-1,TGTGCCAGCAGTGAAGCTGGGTCCTACGAGCAGTACTTC,CASSEAGSYEQYF
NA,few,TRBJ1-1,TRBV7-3,TGTGCCAGCAGCTTCCAGGGAAGCACTGAAGCTTTCTTT,CASSFQGSTEAFF
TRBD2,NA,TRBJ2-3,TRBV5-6,TGTGCCAGCAGCTTTAGCGGGGGGGCTTACGGCACAGATACGCAGTATTTT,CASSFSGGAYGTDTQYF
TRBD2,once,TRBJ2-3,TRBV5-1,TGCGCCAGCAGGAGGGACGGGACTATCACAGATACGCAGTATTTT,CASRRDGTITDTQYF
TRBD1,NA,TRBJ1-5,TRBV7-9,TGTGCCAGCAGCGGGGGACAGGGGGAAGGACAGCCCCAGCATTTT,CASSGGQGEGQPQHF
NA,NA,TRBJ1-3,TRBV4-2,TGTGCCAGCAGCCCGGCTGGCTCTGGAAACACCATATATTTT,CASSPAGSGNTIYF
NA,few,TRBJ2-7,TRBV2,TGTGCCAGCAGCGCGACAAGAATACCCGGCGAGCAGTACTTC,CASSATRIPGEQYF
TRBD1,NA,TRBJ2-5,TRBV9,TGTGCCAGCAGCGCCCGGGACAGGGGGCTTTCGTTGGAGACCCAGTACTTC,CASSARDRGLSLETQYF
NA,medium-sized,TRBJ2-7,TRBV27,TGTGCCAGCAGTTGGAGTTCAAGCTCCTACGAGCAGTACTTC,CASSWSSSSYEQYF
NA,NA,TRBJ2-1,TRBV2,TGTGCCAGCAGTAAGAGGACAGCCACCTACAATGAGCAGTTCTTC,CASSKRTATYNEQFF
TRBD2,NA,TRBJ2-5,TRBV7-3,TGTGCCAGCAGCTTAAGTCCAAGGGCCCTAGGGCGGGAGGAGACCCAGTACTTC,CASSLSPRALGREETQYF
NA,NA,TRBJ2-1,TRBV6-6,TGTGCCAGCAGTTACCCTGACCGGGCCAATGAGCAGTTCTTC,CASSYPDRANEQFF
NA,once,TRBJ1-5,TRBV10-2,TGCGCCAGCAGGGACGGCCATAGCAATCAGCCCCAGCATTTT,CASRDGHSNQPQHF
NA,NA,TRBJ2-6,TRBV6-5,TGTGCCAGCAGTTACTCTGTGGCTGGGGCCAACGTCCTGACTTTC,CASSYSVAGANVLTF
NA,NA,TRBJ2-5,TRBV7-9,TGTGCCAGCAGCCCCCGTGGGGCCCTGCAAGAGACCCAGTACTTC,CASSPRGALQETQYF